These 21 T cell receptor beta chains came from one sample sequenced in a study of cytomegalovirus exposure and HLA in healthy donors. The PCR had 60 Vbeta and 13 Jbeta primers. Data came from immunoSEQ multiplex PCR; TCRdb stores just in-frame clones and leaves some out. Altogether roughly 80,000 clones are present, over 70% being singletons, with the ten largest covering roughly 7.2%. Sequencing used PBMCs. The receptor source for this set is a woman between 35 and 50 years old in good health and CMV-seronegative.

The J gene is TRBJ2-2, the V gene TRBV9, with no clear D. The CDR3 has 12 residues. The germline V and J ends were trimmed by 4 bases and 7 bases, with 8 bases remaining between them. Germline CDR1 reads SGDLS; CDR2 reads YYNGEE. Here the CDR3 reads CASSPEVGELFF. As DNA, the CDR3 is TGTGCCAGCAGCCCAGAAGTCGGGGAGCTGTTTTTT. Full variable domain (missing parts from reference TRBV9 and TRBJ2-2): DSGVTQTPKHLITATGQRVTLRCSPRSGDLSVYWYQQSLDQGLQFLIQYYNGEERAKGNILERFSAQQFPDLHSELNLSSLELGDSALYFCASSPEVGELFFGEGSRLTVL.

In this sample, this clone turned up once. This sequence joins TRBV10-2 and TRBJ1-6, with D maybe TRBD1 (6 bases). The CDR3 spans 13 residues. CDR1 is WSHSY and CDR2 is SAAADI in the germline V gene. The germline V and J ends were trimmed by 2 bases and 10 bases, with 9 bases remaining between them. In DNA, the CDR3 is TGCGCCAGCAGTGAGAGGACAGAATCACCCCTCCACTTT. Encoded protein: CASSERTESPLHF.

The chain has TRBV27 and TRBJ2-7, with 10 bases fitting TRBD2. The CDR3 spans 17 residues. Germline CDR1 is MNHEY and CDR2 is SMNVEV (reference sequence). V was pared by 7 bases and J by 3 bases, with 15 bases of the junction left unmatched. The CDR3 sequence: CASKLNRASGSVYEQYF. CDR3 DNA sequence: TGTGCCAGCAAACTTAATAGGGCTAGCGGGAGTGTCTACGAGCAGTACTTC.

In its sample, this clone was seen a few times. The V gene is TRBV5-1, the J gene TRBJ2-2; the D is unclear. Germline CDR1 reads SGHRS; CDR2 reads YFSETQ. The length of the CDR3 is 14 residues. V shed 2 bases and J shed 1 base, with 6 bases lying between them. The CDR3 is CASSFGQNTGELFF. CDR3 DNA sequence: TGCGCCAGCAGCTTTGGGCAGAACACCGGGGAGCTGTTTTTT.

CDR3 DNA: TGTGCCAGCAGTGAATCACGGGATGCCGGGGAGCTGTTTTTT. It codes for CASSESRDAGELFF. The chain is built from TRBV25-1 and TRBJ2-2; tentatively, D is TRBD2 (5 bases). There are 14 residues in the CDR3. The germline V gene has CDR1 MGHDK and CDR2 SYGVNS. V gave up 1 base and J gave up 6 bases, with 9 bases separating them.

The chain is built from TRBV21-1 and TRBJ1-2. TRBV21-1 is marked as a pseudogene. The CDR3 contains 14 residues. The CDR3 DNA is TGTGCCAGCAGCAAACCCGGGGGGCCCTATGGCTACACCTTC. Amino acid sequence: CASSKPGGPYGYTF.

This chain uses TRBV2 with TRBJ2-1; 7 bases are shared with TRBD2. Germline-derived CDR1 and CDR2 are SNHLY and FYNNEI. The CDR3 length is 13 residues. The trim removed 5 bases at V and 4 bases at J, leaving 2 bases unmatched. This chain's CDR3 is CASSSGNYNEQFF. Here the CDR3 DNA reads TGTGCCAGCAGTAGCGGGAATTACAATGAGCAGTTCTTC.

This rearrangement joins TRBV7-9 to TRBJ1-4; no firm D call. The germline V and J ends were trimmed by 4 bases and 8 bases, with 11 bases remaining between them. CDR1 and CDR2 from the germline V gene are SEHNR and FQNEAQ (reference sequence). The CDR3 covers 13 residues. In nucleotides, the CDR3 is TGTGCCAGCAGCTCAGGAGGTTGGGAAAAACTGTTTTTT. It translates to CASSSGGWEKLFF.

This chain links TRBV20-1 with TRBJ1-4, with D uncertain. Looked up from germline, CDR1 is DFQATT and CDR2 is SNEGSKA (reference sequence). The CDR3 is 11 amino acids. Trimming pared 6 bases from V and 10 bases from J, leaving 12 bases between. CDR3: CSAESIGKLFF. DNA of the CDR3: TGCAGTGCCGAATCCATCGGAAAACTGTTTTTT.

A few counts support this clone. CDR3 bases: TGTGCCAGCAGCTTACAGGGCTACGAGCAGTACTTC. It translates to CASSLQGYEQYF. The chain uses TRBV5-6 and TRBJ2-7; TRBD1 might be the D (6 bases). CDR3 length: 12 residues. Germline assignment: CDR1 SGHDT and CDR2 YYEEEE. V lost 2 bases and J 3 bases, leaving 6 bases between the germline ends.

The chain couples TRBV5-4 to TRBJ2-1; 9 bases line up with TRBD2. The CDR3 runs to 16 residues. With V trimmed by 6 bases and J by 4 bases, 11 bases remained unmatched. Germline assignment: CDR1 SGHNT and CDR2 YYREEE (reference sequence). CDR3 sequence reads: CASNLKLAGPYNEQFF. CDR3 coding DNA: TGTGCCAGCAACCTGAAACTAGCGGGCCCTTACAATGAGCAGTTCTTC.

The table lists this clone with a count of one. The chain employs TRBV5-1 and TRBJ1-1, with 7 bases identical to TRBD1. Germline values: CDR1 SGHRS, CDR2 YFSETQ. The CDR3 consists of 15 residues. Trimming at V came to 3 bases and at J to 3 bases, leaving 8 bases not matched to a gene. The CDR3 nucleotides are TGCGCCAGCAGCTCAATAGGGGGCCCCTACACTGAAGCTTTCTTT. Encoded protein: CASSSIGGPYTEAFF.

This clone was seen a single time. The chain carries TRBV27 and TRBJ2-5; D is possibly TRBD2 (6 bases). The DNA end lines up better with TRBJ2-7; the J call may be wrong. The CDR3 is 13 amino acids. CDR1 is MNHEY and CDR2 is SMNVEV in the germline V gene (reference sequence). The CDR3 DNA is TGTGCCAGCAGTTTATCGGGACTTTACGAGCAGTACTTC. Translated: CASSLSGLYEQYF.

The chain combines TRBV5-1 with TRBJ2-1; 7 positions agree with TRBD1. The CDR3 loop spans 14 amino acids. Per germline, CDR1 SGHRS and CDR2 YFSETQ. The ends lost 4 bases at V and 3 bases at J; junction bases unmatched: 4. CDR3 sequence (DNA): TGCGCCAGCAGCCTGACAGGGCACTACAATGAGCAGTTCTTC. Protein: CASSLTGHYNEQFF.

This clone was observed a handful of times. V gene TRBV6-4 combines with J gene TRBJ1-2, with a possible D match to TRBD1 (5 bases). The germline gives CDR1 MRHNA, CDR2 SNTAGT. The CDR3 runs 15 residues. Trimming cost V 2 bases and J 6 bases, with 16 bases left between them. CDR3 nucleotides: TGTGCCAGCAGTGACCTGCCCGGGGGGGAGGATGGCTACACCTTC. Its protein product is CASSDLPGGEDGYTF.

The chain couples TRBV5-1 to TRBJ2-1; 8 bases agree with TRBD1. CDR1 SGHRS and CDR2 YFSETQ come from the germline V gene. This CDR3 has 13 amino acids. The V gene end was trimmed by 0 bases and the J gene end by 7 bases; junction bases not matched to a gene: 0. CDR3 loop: CASSLDRGNEQFF. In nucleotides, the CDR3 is TGCGCCAGCAGCTTGGACAGGGGGAATGAGCAGTTCTTC.

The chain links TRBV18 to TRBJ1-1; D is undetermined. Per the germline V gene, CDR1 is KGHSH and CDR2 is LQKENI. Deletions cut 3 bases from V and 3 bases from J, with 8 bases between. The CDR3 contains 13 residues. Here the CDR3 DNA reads TGTGCCAGCTCACCTCTGCGGGACACTGAAGCTTTCTTT. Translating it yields CASSPLRDTEAFF. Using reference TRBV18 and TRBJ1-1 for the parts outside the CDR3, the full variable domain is NAGVMQNPRHLVRRRGQEARLRCSPMKGHSHVYWYRQLPEEGLKFMVYLQKENIIDESGMPKERFSAEFPKEGPSILRIQQVVRGDSAAYFCASSPLRDTEAFFGQGTRLTVV.

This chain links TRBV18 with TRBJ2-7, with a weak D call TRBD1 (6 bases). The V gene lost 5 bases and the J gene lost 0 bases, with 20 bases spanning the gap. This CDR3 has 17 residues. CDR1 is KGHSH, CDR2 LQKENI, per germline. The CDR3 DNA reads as TGTGCCAGCTCATTTTACCGGGACACAATAGACTCCTACGAGCAGTACTTC. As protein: CASSFYRDTIDSYEQYF.

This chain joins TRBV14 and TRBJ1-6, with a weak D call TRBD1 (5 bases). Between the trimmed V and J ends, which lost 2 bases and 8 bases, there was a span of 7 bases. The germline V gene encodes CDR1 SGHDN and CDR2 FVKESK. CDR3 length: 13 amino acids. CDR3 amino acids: CASSQQGYSPLHF. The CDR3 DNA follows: TGTGCCAGCAGCCAACAGGGATATTCACCCCTCCACTTT. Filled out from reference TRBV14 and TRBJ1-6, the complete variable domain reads EAGVTQFPSHSVIEKGQTVTLRCDPISGHDNLYWYRRVMGKEIKFLLHFVKESKQDESGMPNNRFLAERTGGTYSTLKVQPAELEDSGVYFCASSQQGYSPLHFGNGTRLTVT.

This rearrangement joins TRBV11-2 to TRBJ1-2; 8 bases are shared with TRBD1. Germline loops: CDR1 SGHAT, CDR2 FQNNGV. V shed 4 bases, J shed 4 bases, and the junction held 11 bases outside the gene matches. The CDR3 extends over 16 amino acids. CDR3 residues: CASSYLSGGVGYGYTF. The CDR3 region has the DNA TGTGCCAGCAGCTACCTGTCAGGGGGCGTAGGCTATGGCTACACCTTC.

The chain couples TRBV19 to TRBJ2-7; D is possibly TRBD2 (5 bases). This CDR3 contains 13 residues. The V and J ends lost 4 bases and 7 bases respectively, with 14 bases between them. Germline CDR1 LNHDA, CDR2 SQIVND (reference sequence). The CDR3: CASSTSGEWEQYF. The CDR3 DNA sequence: TGTGCCAGTAGTACGTCCGGGGAGTGGGAGCAGTACTTC.